A selection of T cell receptor beta chains follows, all from one sample in a study of cytomegalovirus exposure and HLA in healthy donors. Some clones are missing from TCRdb's copy, which holds only in-frame ones; the method was immunoSEQ multiplex PCR. The sample contains approximately 150,000 clones, around 68% of which appear only once. The sequencing input was PBMCs. These TCRs come from a man aged 30-40 years in good health and CMV-seropositive. Each CDR3 is given with its conserved first and last residue. D genes are given only for firm matches. Rows give clone size only sometimes, using once, few, many, or a class for an expanded clone.

d_call	v_call	clone_size	j_call	cdr3_aa	cdr3_nt
TRBD2	TRBV5-1	.	TRBJ2-7	CASRATGLGNEQYF	TGCGCCAGCAGGGCAACGGGACTAGGTAACGAGCAGTACTTC
TRBD2	TRBV28	.	TRBJ2-7	CASSPRPGTSGEFYEQYF	TGTGCCAGCAGTCCCCGGCCCGGGACTAGCGGAGAGTTCTACGAGCAGTACTTC
TRBD2	TRBV27	few	TRBJ2-7	CASSLAGGPFEQYF	TGTGCCAGCAGCTTAGCGGGAGGGCCTTTCGAGCAGTACTTC
TRBD1	TRBV27	.	TRBJ1-2	CASSSIRGQIIGYTF	TGTGCCAGCAGTTCCATCAGGGGGCAAATAATAGGCTACACCTTC
.	TRBV5-5	.	TRBJ1-3	CASSPFHSSGNTIYF	TGTGCCAGCAGCCCATTCCATAGCTCTGGAAACACCATATATTTT
TRBD1	TRBV7-2	.	TRBJ1-2	CASSFGTEYGYTF	TGTGCCAGCAGCTTCGGGACAGAATATGGCTACACCTTC
TRBD2	TRBV30	.	TRBJ2-7	CACRRSGTSREQYF	TGTGCCTGTCGGAGGAGCGGGACGTCCCGGGAGCAGTACTTC
.	TRBV12-5	.	TRBJ1-6	CASGLVLSGTGELYNSPLHF	TGTGCTAGTGGTTTGGTACTTAGCGGCACAGGCGAGTTATATAATTCACCCCTCCACTTT
.	TRBV18	few	TRBJ2-5	CASSPRDQETQYF	TGTGCCAGCTCACCCCGAGACCAAGAGACCCAGTACTTC
.	TRBV14	.	TRBJ2-7	CASSQETGRYPYEQYF	TGTGCCAGCAGCCAAGAGACGGGAAGATACCCTTACGAGCAGTACTTC
TRBD1	TRBV30	.	TRBJ2-3	CAWSSNTGQGARYTQYF	TGTGCCTGGAGTTCGAACACGGGACAGGGGGCAAGGTATACGCAGTATTTT
TRBD2	TRBV27	.	TRBJ2-7	CASRSHGTSGSYEQYF	TGTGCCAGCAGGTCCCATGGGACTAGCGGGAGTTACGAGCAGTACTTC
.	TRBV4-1	.	TRBJ2-7	CASSREGVSEQYF	TGCGCCAGCAGCCGTGAAGGGGTCAGCGAGCAGTACTTC
.	TRBV27	.	TRBJ1-2	CASSSGGDGYTF	TGTGCCAGCAGTTCCGGGGGTGATGGCTACACCTTC
.	TRBV27	once	TRBJ1-1	CASSLSRGEAFF	TGTGCCAGCAGTTTATCACGCGGTGAAGCTTTCTTT
TRBD2	TRBV5-1	.	TRBJ2-5	CASSFSSGQETQYF	TGCGCCAGCAGCTTCTCTAGCGGCCAAGAGACCCAGTACTTC
.	TRBV27	.	TRBJ1-1	CATVKYPGAQGTEAFF	TGTGCCACCGTCAAATACCCGGGCGCCCAGGGGACTGAAGCTTTCTTT
.	TRBV28	.	TRBJ1-2	CASSVGAGRSTF	TGTGCCAGCAGTGTAGGGGCAGGGAGGTCAACCTTC
TRBD1	TRBV4-1	.	TRBJ1-2	CASSHQDRGTLGYTF	TGCGCCAGCAGCCACCAGGACAGGGGAACCCTCGGCTACACCTTC
.	TRBV28	.	TRBJ2-4	CASSSRQRSAKNIQYF	TGTGCCAGCAGTTCAAGACAGAGATCAGCCAAAAACATTCAGTACTTC
.	TRBV9	.	TRBJ1-3	CASSVGGAGNTIYF	TGTGCCAGCAGCGTAGGGGGGGCTGGAAACACCATATATTTT
.	TRBV4-2	few	TRBJ1-3	CASSQSRQGSGNTIYF	TGTGCCAGCAGCCAATCCCGGCAGGGTTCTGGAAACACCATATATTTT
.	TRBV7-9	.	TRBJ2-5	CASSLGRLVEETQYF	TGTGCCAGCAGCTTAGGTCGGCTAGTGGAGGAGACCCAGTACTTC
.	TRBV6-5	.	TRBJ1-6	CASRVKVTDHSPLHF	TGTGCCAGCAGAGTTAAAGTGACAGACCATTCACCCCTCCACTTT
TRBD1	TRBV6-6	few	TRBJ1-2	CASSQSTGTAYGYTF	TGTGCCAGCAGTCAATCAACAGGGACAGCCTATGGCTACACCTTC
.	TRBV12-5	few	TRBJ2-4	CASGQEENIQYF	TGTGCTAGTGGCCAGGAGGAGAACATTCAGTACTTC
TRBD1	TRBV7-2	.	TRBJ2-7	CASSPVWDRSYEQYF	TGTGCCAGCAGCCCAGTTTGGGACAGATCCTACGAGCAGTACTTC
TRBD2	TRBV6-5	few	TRBJ2-1	CASSNGLAGEFQFF	TGTGCCAGCAGCAACGGACTAGCGGGAGAGTTTCAGTTCTTC
.	TRBV6-5	.	TRBJ2-1	CASSRPSSNEQFF	TGTGCCAGCAGCCGTCCATCTAGCAATGAGCAGTTCTTC
TRBD1	TRBV29-1	.	TRBJ2-7	CSVDDRVYEQYF	TGCAGCGTTGACGACAGGGTGTACGAGCAGTACTTC
TRBD2	TRBV25-1	.	TRBJ2-7	CASRLGGSSYEQYF	TGTGCCAGCAGACTCGGGGGGAGCTCCTACGAGCAGTACTTC
.	TRBV28	.	TRBJ2-7	CASRLKSPGYEQYF	TGTGCCAGCAGGCTGAAAAGTCCCGGCTACGAGCAGTACTTC
.	TRBV7-9	.	TRBJ1-1	CAADVIGDMNTEAFF	TGTGCCGCTGATGTTATAGGGGACATGAACACTGAAGCTTTCTTT
TRBD1	TRBV6-1	few	TRBJ1-2	CASSEGQGLNYGYTF	TGTGCCAGCAGTGAAGGACAGGGCCTTAACTATGGCTACACCTTC
.	TRBV11-2	.	TRBJ2-5	CASSFDGQYQETQYF	TGTGCCAGCAGCTTCGATGGGCAGTACCAAGAGACCCAGTACTTC
.	TRBV7-3	.	TRBJ2-3	CASSPAGRITDTQYF	TGTGCCAGCAGCCCGGCGGGGCGGATCACAGATACGCAGTATTTT
.	TRBV20-1	.	TRBJ2-1	CSELLRNEQFF	TGCAGTGAGCTACTACGAAATGAGCAGTTCTTC
TRBD1	TRBV18	.	TRBJ1-1	CASSPTLPGQGVSEAFF	TGTGCCAGCTCACCAACGTTGCCCGGACAGGGGGTTTCTGAAGCTTTCTTT
TRBD2	TRBV19	.	TRBJ2-3	CASRPIAGGPDTQYF	TGTGCCAGTAGGCCGATAGCGGGAGGTCCAGATACGCAGTATTTT
.	TRBV18	.	TRBJ2-2	CASSPQGTGELFF	TGTGCCAGCTCACCACAGGGGACCGGGGAGCTGTTTTTT
.	TRBV30	.	TRBJ2-7	CAWRDAWSSYEQYF	TGTGCCTGGAGGGATGCATGGAGCTCCTACGAGCAGTACTTC
.	TRBV7-2	.	TRBJ1-2	CASSLAVQALNYGYTF	TGTGCCAGCAGCTTAGCGGTACAGGCCCTTAACTATGGCTACACCTTC
.	TRBV5-1	.	TRBJ2-7	CASSLSGSIYEQYF	TGCGCCAGCAGCTTATCCGGGTCGATCTACGAGCAGTACTTC
.	TRBV6-1	.	TRBJ2-5	CASSEGVTIHIQETQYF	TGTGCCAGCAGTGAAGGCGTGACAATCCATATCCAAGAGACCCAGTACTTC
.	TRBV30	few	TRBJ2-3	CAWSVRGLGSADTQYF	TGTGCCTGGAGTGTTCGGGGTCTTGGTTCCGCAGATACGCAGTATTTT
TRBD2	TRBV30	.	TRBJ2-7	CAWSGLAGSYEQYF	TGTGCCTGGAGTGGGCTAGCGGGTTCCTACGAGCAGTACTTC